The rows below give T cell receptor beta chains drawn from one sample of a study of cytomegalovirus exposure and HLA in healthy donors. The assay was immunoSEQ multiplex PCR, and TCRdb's table has in-frame clones only and misses some. The top ten clones hold 6.3% of a sample with more than 150,000 clones, around 75% of them seen once. The specimen was PBMCs. Receptor source: a middle-aged man in good health and CMV-seropositive. Both conserved end residues are part of each CDR3. The order of the fields is V gene, CDR3 length, clone size, J gene, D gene, CDR3 protein, CDR3 DNA. The D gene is left open where the match is weak. Size is omitted from some rows. Given values are once, few, many or a class for expanded clones.

v_call: TRBV11-2; cdr3_length: 15; clone_size: .; j_call: TRBJ1-4; d_call: .; cdr3_aa: CASSLSLVRSEKLFF; cdr3_nt: TGTGCCAGCAGCTTGTCGCTAGTGAGATCGGAAAAACTGTTTTTT
v_call: TRBV5-6; cdr3_length: 15; clone_size: .; j_call: TRBJ1-5; d_call: TRBD1; cdr3_aa: CASSAGTGENQPQHF; cdr3_nt: TGTGCCAGCAGCGCGGGGACAGGGGAAAATCAGCCCCAGCATTTT
v_call: TRBV10-3; cdr3_length: 14; clone_size: .; j_call: TRBJ2-3; d_call: .; cdr3_aa: CAIGGGATLDTQYF; cdr3_nt: TGTGCCATTGGTGGCGGGGCTACTTTAGATACGCAGTATTTT
v_call: TRBV7-9; cdr3_length: 16; clone_size: .; j_call: TRBJ2-1; d_call: TRBD2; cdr3_aa: CSSSSSGGGAGNEQFF; cdr3_nt: TGTTCCAGCAGCTCAAGTGGCGGGGGGGCCGGGAATGAGCAGTTCTTC
v_call: TRBV4-3; cdr3_length: 16; clone_size: .; j_call: TRBJ1-4; d_call: TRBD1; cdr3_aa: CASSQDRALSSEKLFF; cdr3_nt: TGCGCCAGCAGCCAGGACAGGGCCCTATCATCGGAAAAACTGTTTTTT
v_call: TRBV6-6; cdr3_length: 14; clone_size: .; j_call: TRBJ1-2; d_call: TRBD1; cdr3_aa: CASRIDEGAYGYTF; cdr3_nt: TGTGCCAGCAGGATTGATGAGGGGGCTTATGGCTACACCTTC
v_call: TRBV19; cdr3_length: 17; clone_size: .; j_call: TRBJ1-5; d_call: .; cdr3_aa: CASSIVGADVSNQPQHF; cdr3_nt: TGTGCCAGTAGTATAGTAGGGGCCGATGTTAGCAATCAGCCCCAGCATTTT
v_call: TRBV28; cdr3_length: 15; clone_size: .; j_call: TRBJ2-7; d_call: TRBD1; cdr3_aa: CASSLAETGRYEQYF; cdr3_nt: TGTGCCAGCAGCCTGGCCGAGACAGGGCGATACGAGCAGTACTTC
v_call: TRBV19; cdr3_length: 16; clone_size: .; j_call: TRBJ1-3; d_call: .; cdr3_aa: CASSPRGGLSGNTIYF; cdr3_nt: TGTGCCAGTAGTCCCCGAGGTGGTCTCTCTGGAAACACCATATATTTT
v_call: TRBV30; cdr3_length: 13; clone_size: .; j_call: TRBJ1-2; d_call: .; cdr3_aa: CAFPDHDRSGYTF; cdr3_nt: TGTGCCTTCCCAGACCACGACAGGTCTGGCTACACCTTC
v_call: TRBV6-1; cdr3_length: 15; clone_size: .; j_call: TRBJ2-5; d_call: .; cdr3_aa: CASSEVPRARETQYF; cdr3_nt: TGTGCCAGCAGTGAAGTGCCCAGGGCGAGGGAGACCCAGTACTTC
v_call: TRBV9; cdr3_length: 15; clone_size: .; j_call: TRBJ2-1; d_call: TRBD1; cdr3_aa: CASSLQGSSYNEQFF; cdr3_nt: TGTGCCAGCAGCTTACAGGGGAGCTCCTACAATGAGCAGTTCTTC
v_call: TRBV25-1; cdr3_length: 15; clone_size: .; j_call: TRBJ2-7; d_call: .; cdr3_aa: CASSEGGAVFYEQYF; cdr3_nt: TGTGCCAGCAGTGAAGGGGGGGCGGTATTCTACGAGCAGTACTTC
v_call: TRBV6-5; cdr3_length: 16; clone_size: .; j_call: TRBJ2-2; d_call: .; cdr3_aa: CASSYKGPVNTGELFF; cdr3_nt: TGTGCCAGCAGTTACAAGGGGCCAGTCAACACCGGGGAGCTGTTTTTT
v_call: TRBV5-1; cdr3_length: 17; clone_size: .; j_call: TRBJ2-3; d_call: .; cdr3_aa: CASSPPPSGFGTDTQYF; cdr3_nt: TGCGCCAGCAGCCCACCCCCATCGGGATTTGGCACAGATACGCAGTATTTT
v_call: TRBV4-3; cdr3_length: 18; clone_size: .; j_call: TRBJ2-1; d_call: .; cdr3_aa: CASSQDFGMVAPNNEQFF; cdr3_nt: TGCGCCAGCAGCCAAGATTTTGGTATGGTAGCGCCAAACAATGAGCAGTTCTTC
v_call: TRBV7-2; cdr3_length: 16; clone_size: .; j_call: TRBJ2-7; d_call: TRBD2; cdr3_aa: CASSLVGAGGTYEQYF; cdr3_nt: TGTGCCAGCAGCTTAGTAGGAGCGGGGGGGACCTACGAGCAGTACTTC
v_call: TRBV5-6; cdr3_length: 18; clone_size: .; j_call: TRBJ1-5; d_call: .; cdr3_aa: CASSPPGWGPFCNQPQHF; cdr3_nt: TGTGCCAGCAGCCCCCCCGGTTGGGGGCCGTTTTGCAATCAGCCCCAGCATTTT
v_call: TRBV19; cdr3_length: 16; clone_size: .; j_call: TRBJ2-7; d_call: .; cdr3_aa: CASGPQGLSLFYEQYF; cdr3_nt: TGTGCCAGTGGACCCCAGGGACTTTCGTTGTTTTACGAGCAGTACTTC
v_call: TRBV18; cdr3_length: 14; clone_size: .; j_call: TRBJ1-5; d_call: TRBD1; cdr3_aa: CASSEDRAIQPQHF; cdr3_nt: TGTGCCAGCTCAGAGGACAGGGCAATACAGCCCCAGCATTTT
v_call: TRBV9; cdr3_length: 11; clone_size: .; j_call: TRBJ1-2; d_call: .; cdr3_aa: CASFSAYGYTF; cdr3_nt: TGTGCCAGCTTTTCCGCGTATGGCTACACCTTC
v_call: TRBV2; cdr3_length: 13; clone_size: .; j_call: TRBJ2-3; d_call: .; cdr3_aa: CASRGDPTDTQYF; cdr3_nt: TGTGCCAGCAGAGGAGACCCCACAGATACGCAGTATTTT
v_call: TRBV7-2; cdr3_length: 15; clone_size: few; j_call: TRBJ1-5; d_call: TRBD1; cdr3_aa: CASSPSQGAGRPQHF; cdr3_nt: TGTGCCAGCAGCCCCTCGCAGGGGGCTGGGCGGCCCCAGCATTTT
v_call: TRBV27; cdr3_length: 14; clone_size: .; j_call: TRBJ2-2; d_call: .; cdr3_aa: CASTRTVRAGELFF; cdr3_nt: TGTGCCAGCACACGGACAGTGCGGGCCGGGGAGCTGTTTTTT